Below, 20 T cell receptor beta chains from the same sample are listed, as sequenced in a study of shared clonotypes between healthy human individuals. Using immunoSEQ multiplex PCR, the repertoire was profiled, and TCRdb retains in-frame clones only, with some absent. The sample consists of over a million clones, approximately 78% of them appearing once. Sequenced sample: memory CD4+ T cells from PBMCs. Subset meaning: CD45RA-negative fraction. The receptors come from a man younger than 35 in good health. Some clones in this sample may be carry-over from other donors' samples.

This clone appeared once. This rearrangement joins TRBV11-1 to TRBJ2-3; TRBD2 matches at 9 bases. J gave up 2 bases and V 1 base, and 7 bases lay outside the gene matches. The CDR3 totals 17 residues. Germline V gene data show CDR1 as SGHAT and CDR2 as FQDESV (reference sequence). CDR3 nucleotide sequence: TGTGCCAGCAGCTTAGGCGGGACTAGCCGTCACACAGATACGCAGTATTTT. Protein: CASSLGGTSRHTDTQYF.

The CDR3 DNA reads TGTGCCAGCAGCGTAGGTGTACAGGGAGGGACCGGCTACACCTTC. Its protein is CASSVGVQGGTGYTF. This chain links TRBV9 with TRBJ1-2; D is perhaps TRBD1 (6 bases). CDR1 is SGDLS, CDR2 YYNGEE, per germline. The V and J ends lost 0 bases and 8 bases respectively, with 17 bases between them. The CDR3 is made up of 15 amino acids. The full variable domain, in which reference TRBV9 and TRBJ1-2 provide the parts outside the CDR3, is DSGVTQTPKHLITATGQRVTLRCSPRSGDLSVYWYQQSLDQGLQFLIQYYNGEERAKGNILERFSAQQFPDLHSELNLSSLELGDSALYFCASSVGVQGGTGYTFGSGTRLTVV.

The V gene is TRBV18, the J gene TRBJ2-5; D unresolved. V was trimmed by 3 bases and J by 4 bases, leaving 9 bases between them. Germline V gene lookup returns CDR1 KGHSH and CDR2 LQKENI. This CDR3 contains 13 residues. The CDR3 region is CASSPLDGETQYF. CDR3 DNA sequence: TGTGCCAGCTCACCCTTGGATGGAGAGACCCAGTACTTC.

This clone was counted at least ten times. The J gene is TRBJ2-7, the V gene TRBV15; D perhaps matches TRBD1 (6 bases). This CDR3 spans 15 amino acids. CDR1 is LNHNV, CDR2 YYDKDF, per germline (reference sequence). Trimming left V 0 bases short and J 2 bases short, with 11 bases between. CDR3 loop: CATSRDAGTPYEQYF. CDR3 nucleotides: TGTGCCACCAGCAGAGACGCAGGGACACCCTACGAGCAGTACTTC.

V gene TRBV2 combines with J gene TRBJ1-1; D remains ambiguous. Trimming cost V 5 bases and J 8 bases, with 15 bases left between them. This CDR3 is built from 13 residues. CDR1 is SNHLY, CDR2 FYNNEI, per germline. CDR3 region: CASSTQTGSEAFF. The CDR3 coding sequence is TGTGCCAGCAGTACACAGACCGGCTCCGAAGCTTTCTTT.

V usage is TRBV7-9 and J usage is TRBJ2-7, with 11 bases identical to TRBD2. V trimming: 5 bases; J trimming: 3 bases; junction bases outside the gene matches: 6. Germline values: CDR1 SEHNR, CDR2 FQNEAQ (reference sequence). The CDR3 extends over 15 amino acids. Here the CDR3 DNA reads TGTGCCAGCAGCGTGACTAGCGGGACCCACTACGAGCAGTACTTC. As protein: CASSVTSGTHYEQYF.

The rearrangement uses TRBV5-1 and TRBJ1-1, with TRBD1 identical over 7 bases. This CDR3 has 15 amino acids. Germline CDR1 is SGHRS and CDR2 is YFSETQ. Trimming took 7 bases from V and 4 from J; bases not matched to a gene: 13. CDR3 sequence: CASGRDSLIGTEAFF. As DNA, the CDR3 is TGCGCCAGCGGAAGGGACAGCCTTATCGGCACTGAAGCTTTCTTT. The whole variable domain, remainder taken from reference TRBV5-1 and TRBJ1-1, is KAGVTQTPRYLIKTRGQQVTLSCSPISGHRSVSWYQQTPGQGLQFLFEYFSETQRNKGNFPGRFSGRQFSNSRSEMNVSTLELGDSALYLCASGRDSLIGTEAFFGQGTRLTVV.

As concerns this clone: A much more abundant neighbour one base away suggests this may be a read error. Within the sample, other DNA sequences also encode this same CDR3. The genes are TRBV11-2 and TRBJ2-7; D not resolved. CDR1 is SGHAT, CDR2 FQNNGV, per germline. The length of the CDR3 is 14 residues. V gave up 5 bases and J gave up 2 bases, with 13 bases separating them. CDR3: CASSLARSTYEQYF. The CDR3 DNA follows: TGTGCCAGCAGCCTGGCCAGGAGTACCTACGAGCAGTACTTC. Based on the CDR3 plus reference TRBV11-2 and TRBJ2-7, the full variable domain is EAGVAQSPRYKIIEKRQSVAFWCNPISGHATLYWYQQILGQGPKLLIQFQNNGVVDDSQLPKDRFSAERLKGVDSTLKIQPAKLEDSAVYLCASSLARSTYEQYFGPGTRLTVT.

The rearrangement uses TRBV7-9 and TRBJ1-1; D remains unclear. Looked up from germline, CDR1 is SEHNR and CDR2 is FQNEAQ (reference sequence). This CDR3 region has 13 residues. V lost 7 bases and J lost 2, with 11 bases in between. CDR3 nucleotides: TGTGCCAGCATCCGATCGGGTAACACTGAAGCTTTCTTT. Its translation: CASIRSGNTEAFF.

V usage is TRBV2 and J usage is TRBJ2-1; D gene ambiguous. Germline loops: CDR1 SNHLY, CDR2 FYNNEI. V lost 1 base and J 10 bases, leaving 8 bases between the germline ends. The CDR3 totals 12 residues. For the CDR3, the DNA is TGTGCCAGCAGTGAAGAGGGCTACGAGCAGTTCTTC. It specifies CASSEEGYEQFF.

The chain has TRBV28 and TRBJ1-2; possible D gene TRBD1, 5 bases. CDR1 and CDR2 (germline): MDHEN, SYDVKM. This CDR3 has 14 residues. Trimming took off 4 bases at V and 5 bases at J, with 14 bases between the two ends. The CDR3 here is CASSSPRVGYGYTF. As DNA, the CDR3 is TGTGCCAGCAGTTCCCCCAGGGTGGGATATGGCTACACCTTC.

The chain is built from TRBV29-1 and TRBJ2-7; 8 bases fit TRBD2. The CDR3 spans 15 residues. V was pared by 6 bases and J by 4 bases, with 14 bases of the junction left unmatched. The germline V gene encodes CDR1 SQVTM and CDR2 ANQGSEA. The CDR3 nucleotides are TGCAGCGTCGGGGGGGCGGGAGTGAGAGGTTACGAGCAGTACTTC. It encodes CSVGGAGVRGYEQYF.

This clone was observed a single time. The chain recombines TRBV27 with TRBJ2-5; 7 bases fit TRBD1. The CDR3 is 14 residues long. The J segment lost 3 bases and the V segment lost 7 bases, leaving 8 bases of the junction unmatched. From germline, CDR1 is MNHEY and CDR2 SMNVEV (reference sequence). The CDR3 here is CASTLGDREETQYF. CDR3 DNA: TGTGCCAGCACCCTAGGAGACAGGGAAGAGACCCAGTACTTC.

This clone was detected only a few times. Different DNA sequences within this sample yield the same CDR3. The chain couples TRBV7-2 to TRBJ2-7; TRBD2 matches 7 bases. V lost 5 bases to trimming and J lost 2 bases; unmatched junction nucleotides: 6. The CDR3 is made up of 14 amino acids. Germline CDR1 SGHTA, CDR2 FQGNSA. The CDR3 DNA reads as TGTGCCAGCAGCCCCCAGGGAGGGACCTACGAGCAGTACTTC. This encodes CASSPQGGTYEQYF.

The genes are TRBV25-1 and TRBJ2-2, with D perhaps matching TRBD1 or TRBD2 (5 bases each). V lost 5 bases and J 8 bases, leaving 18 bases between the germline ends. The length of the CDR3 is 15 residues. Looked up from germline, CDR1 is MGHDK and CDR2 is SYGVNS. Here the CDR3 DNA reads TGTGCCAGCAGTCGATCTAGGGGACCGACTGGGGAGCTGTTTTTT. This translates into CASSRSRGPTGELFF.

This chain uses TRBV2 with TRBJ2-7, with TRBD1 as a possible D gene (5 bases). CDR3 length: 13 amino acids. V was pared by 4 bases and J by 4 bases, with 11 bases between. Germline CDR1 and CDR2: SNHLY and FYNNEI. This chain's CDR3 is CASSVGVNYEQYF. The CDR3 coding sequence is TGTGCCAGCAGTGTAGGGGTTAATTACGAGCAGTACTTC.

This chain uses TRBV27 with TRBJ2-7, with D possibly matching TRBD1 (5 bases). This CDR3 is built from 16 residues. CDR1 and CDR2 (germline): MNHEY, SMNVEV (reference sequence). V was trimmed by 8 bases and J by 2 bases, leaving 22 bases between them. CDR3 loop: CASGHALEGITYEQYF. Written as DNA, the CDR3 is TGTGCCAGCGGACACGCTTTAGAAGGGATCACCTACGAGCAGTACTTC.

Turning to this clone: Other DNA sequences in this sample translate to the same CDR3. The chain couples TRBV28 to TRBJ2-7; TRBD2 aligns across 7 bases. There are 14 residues in the CDR3. Trimming took 6 bases from V and 1 from J; bases not matched to a gene: 6. Looked up from germline, CDR1 is MDHEN and CDR2 is SYDVKM. The CDR3 nucleotides read TGTGCCAGCAGCCCGGGGGGAGCTTCCTACGAGCAGTACTTC. It codes for CASSPGGASYEQYF.

This chain uses TRBV11-2 with TRBJ1-2; 7 bases are shared with TRBD1. This CDR3 spans 14 amino acids. CDR1 and CDR2 from the germline V gene are SGHAT and FQNNGV. The trim removed 3 bases at V and 6 bases at J, leaving 7 bases unmatched. The DNA for the CDR3 is TGTGCCAGCAGCTTCTCAGGGACAGCCGATGGCTACACCTTC. Translated, it gives CASSFSGTADGYTF.

This chain links TRBV7-2 with TRBJ2-2; unclear D gene. The CDR3 runs to 15 residues. The V gene lost 6 bases and the J gene lost 1 base, with 12 bases spanning the gap. Germline assignment: CDR1 SGHTA and CDR2 FQGNSA. DNA of the CDR3: TGTGCCAGCAGTTCGTGGGCCGTGAACACCGGGGAGCTGTTTTTT. Protein: CASSSWAVNTGELFF.